The present entry profiles one T cell receptor beta chain with its context. The antigen remains unidentified. The record originates from a study of T cell responses to AZD1222 COVID-19 vaccine. The method was immunoSEQ multiplex PCR; TCRdb's version includes in-frame clones alone and lacks a portion of them. The sample contains 150,000 to 200,000 clones, 94% of which appear only once. This CDR3 is built from 17 residues. V lost 1 base and J lost 3, with 19 bases in between. The germline V gene encodes CDR1 LNHDA and CDR2 SQIVND (reference sequence). Notes on the study in general: Unmutated variant regions are reportedly targeted by nearly half of spike-specific TCRs. Seropositive status at baseline applied to only a handful of AZD1222 recipients.

The input for sequencing was peripheral blood, taken on day 0 of AZD1222 vaccination. The V gene is TRBV19, the J gene TRBJ2-7; a possible D gene is TRBD2 (6 bases). The clonotype originates from an adult in good health. CDR3 amino acids: CASSIVGRGVAGYEQYF. DNA for the CDR3: TGTGCCAGTAGTATAGTTGGGCGGGGAGTTGCCGGCTACGAGCAGTACTTC.